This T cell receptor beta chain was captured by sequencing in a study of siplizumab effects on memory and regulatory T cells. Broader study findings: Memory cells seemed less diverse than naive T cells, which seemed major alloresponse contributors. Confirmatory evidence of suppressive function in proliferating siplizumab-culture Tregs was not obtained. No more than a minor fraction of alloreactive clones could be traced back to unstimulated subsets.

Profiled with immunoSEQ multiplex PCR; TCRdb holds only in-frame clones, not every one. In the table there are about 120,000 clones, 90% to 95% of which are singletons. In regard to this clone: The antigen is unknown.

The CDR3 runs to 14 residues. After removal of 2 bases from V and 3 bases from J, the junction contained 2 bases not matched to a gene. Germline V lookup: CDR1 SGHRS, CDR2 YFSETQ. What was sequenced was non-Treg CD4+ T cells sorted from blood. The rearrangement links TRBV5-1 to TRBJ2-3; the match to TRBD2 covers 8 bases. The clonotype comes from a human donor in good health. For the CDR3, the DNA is TGCGCCAGCAGCTTAGCGGGGGCAACAGATACGCAGTATTTT. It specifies CASSLAGATDTQYF.